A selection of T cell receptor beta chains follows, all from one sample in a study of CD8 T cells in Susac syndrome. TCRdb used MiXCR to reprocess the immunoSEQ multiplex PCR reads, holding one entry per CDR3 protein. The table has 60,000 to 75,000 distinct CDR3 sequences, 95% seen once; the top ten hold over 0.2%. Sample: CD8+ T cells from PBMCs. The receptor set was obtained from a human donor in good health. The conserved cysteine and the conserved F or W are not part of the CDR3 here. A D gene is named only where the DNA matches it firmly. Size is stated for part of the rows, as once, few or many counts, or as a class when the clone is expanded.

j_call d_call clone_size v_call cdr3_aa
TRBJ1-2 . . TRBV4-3 ASSQAAGGVDYGYT
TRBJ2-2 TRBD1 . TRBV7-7 ASSLDWGQGTGELF
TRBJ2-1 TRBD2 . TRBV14 ASRGDGTSGGVYNEQF
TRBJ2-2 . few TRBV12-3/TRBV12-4 ASTDTNTGELF
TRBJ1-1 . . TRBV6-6 ASRSLAENTEAF
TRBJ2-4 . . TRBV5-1 ASSQELGLAKNIQY
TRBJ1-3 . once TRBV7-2 ASSLDNNPGNTIY
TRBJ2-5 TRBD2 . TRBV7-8 ASSLDLAVFEETQY
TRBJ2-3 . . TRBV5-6 ASSFGQRDSTDTQY
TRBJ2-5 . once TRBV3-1 ASSQEEILQETQY